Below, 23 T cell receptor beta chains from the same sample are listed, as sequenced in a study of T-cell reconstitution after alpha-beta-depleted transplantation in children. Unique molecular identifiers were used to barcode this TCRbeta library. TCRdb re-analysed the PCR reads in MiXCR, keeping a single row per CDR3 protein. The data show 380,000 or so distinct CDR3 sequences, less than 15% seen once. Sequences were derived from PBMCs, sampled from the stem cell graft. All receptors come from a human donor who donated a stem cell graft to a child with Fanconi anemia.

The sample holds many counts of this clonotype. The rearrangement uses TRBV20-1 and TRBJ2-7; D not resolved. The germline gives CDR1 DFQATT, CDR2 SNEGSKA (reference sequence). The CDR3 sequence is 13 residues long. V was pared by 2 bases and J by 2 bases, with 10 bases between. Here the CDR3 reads CSARPPAAYEQYF. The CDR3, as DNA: TGCAGTGCTAGACCCCCGGCAGCCTACGAGCAGTACTTC.

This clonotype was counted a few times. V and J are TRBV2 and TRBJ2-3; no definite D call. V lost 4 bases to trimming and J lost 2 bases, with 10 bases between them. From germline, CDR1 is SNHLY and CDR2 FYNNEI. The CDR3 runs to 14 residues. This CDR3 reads CASSAVSFTDTQYF. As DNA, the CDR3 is TGTGCCAGCAGTGCGGTCAGCTTCACAGATACGCAGTATTTT.

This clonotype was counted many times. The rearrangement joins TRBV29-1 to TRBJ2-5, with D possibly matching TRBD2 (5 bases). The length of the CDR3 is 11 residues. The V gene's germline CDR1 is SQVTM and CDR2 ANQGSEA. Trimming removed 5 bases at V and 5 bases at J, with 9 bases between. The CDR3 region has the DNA TGCAGCGTTTTGACGGGGGAGACCCAGTACTTC. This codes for CSVLTGETQYF.

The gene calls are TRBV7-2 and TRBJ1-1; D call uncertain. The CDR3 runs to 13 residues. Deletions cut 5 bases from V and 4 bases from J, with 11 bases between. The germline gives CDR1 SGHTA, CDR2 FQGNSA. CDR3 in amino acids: CASSPGRATEAFF. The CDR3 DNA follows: TGTGCCAGCAGCCCGGGGAGGGCCACTGAAGCTTTCTTT.

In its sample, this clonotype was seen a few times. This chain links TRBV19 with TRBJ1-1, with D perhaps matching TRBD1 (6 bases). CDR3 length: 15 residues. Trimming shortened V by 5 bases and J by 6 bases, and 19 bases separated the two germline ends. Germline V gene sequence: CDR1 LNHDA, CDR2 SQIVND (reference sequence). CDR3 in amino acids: CASSPLGAATAEAFF. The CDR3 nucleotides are TGTGCCAGTAGTCCGTTGGGGGCAGCTACGGCTGAAGCTTTCTTT.

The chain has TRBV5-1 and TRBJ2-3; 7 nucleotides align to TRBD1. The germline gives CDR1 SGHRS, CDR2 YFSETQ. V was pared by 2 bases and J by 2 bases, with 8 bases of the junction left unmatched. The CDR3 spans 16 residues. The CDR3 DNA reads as TGCGCCAGCAGCTTAACTAACAGGGGTTCCACAGATACGCAGTATTTT. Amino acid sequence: CASSLTNRGSTDTQYF.

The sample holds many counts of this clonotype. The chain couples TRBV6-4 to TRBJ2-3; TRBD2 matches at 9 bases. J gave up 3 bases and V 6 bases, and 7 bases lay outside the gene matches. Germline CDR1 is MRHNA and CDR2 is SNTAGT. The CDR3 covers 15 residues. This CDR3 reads CASSVLAGQTDTQYF. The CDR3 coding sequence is TGTGCCAGCAGCGTTCTAGCGGGACAGACAGATACGCAGTATTTT.

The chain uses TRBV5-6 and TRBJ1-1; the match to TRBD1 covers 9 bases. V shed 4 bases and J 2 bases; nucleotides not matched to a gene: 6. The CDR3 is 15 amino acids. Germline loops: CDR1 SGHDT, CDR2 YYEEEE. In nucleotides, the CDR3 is TGTGCCAGCAGCCCGTACAGGGGGCCAAACACTGAAGCTTTCTTT. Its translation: CASSPYRGPNTEAFF.

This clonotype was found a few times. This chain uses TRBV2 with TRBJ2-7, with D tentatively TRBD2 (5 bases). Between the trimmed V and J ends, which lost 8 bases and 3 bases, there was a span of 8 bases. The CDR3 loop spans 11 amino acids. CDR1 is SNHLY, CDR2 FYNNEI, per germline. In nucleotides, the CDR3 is TGTGCCAGCCGGGATTTCTACGAGCAGTACGTC. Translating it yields CASRDFYEQYV.

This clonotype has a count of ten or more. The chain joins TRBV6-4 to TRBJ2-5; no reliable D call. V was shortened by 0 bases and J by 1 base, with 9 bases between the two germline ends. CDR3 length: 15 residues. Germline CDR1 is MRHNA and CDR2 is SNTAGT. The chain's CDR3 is CASSDSPRGQETQYF. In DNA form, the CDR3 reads TGTGCCAGCAGTGACTCGCCTAGAGGCCAAGAGACCCAGTACTTC.

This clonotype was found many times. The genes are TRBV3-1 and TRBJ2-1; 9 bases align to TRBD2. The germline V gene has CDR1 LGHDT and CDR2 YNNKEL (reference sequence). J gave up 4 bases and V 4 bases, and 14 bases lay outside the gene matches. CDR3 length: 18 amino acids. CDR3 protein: CASSRGGGGASVYNEQFF. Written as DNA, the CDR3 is TGTGCCAGCAGCCGGGGAGGCGGGGGGGCCTCAGTTTACAATGAGCAGTTCTTC.

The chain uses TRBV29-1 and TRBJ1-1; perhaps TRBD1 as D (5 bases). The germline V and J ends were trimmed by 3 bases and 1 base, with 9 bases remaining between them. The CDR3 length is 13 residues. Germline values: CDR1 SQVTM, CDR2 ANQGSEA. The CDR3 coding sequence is TGCAGCGTTGAGAGGGACCAGAACACTGAAGCTTTCTTT. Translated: CSVERDQNTEAFF.

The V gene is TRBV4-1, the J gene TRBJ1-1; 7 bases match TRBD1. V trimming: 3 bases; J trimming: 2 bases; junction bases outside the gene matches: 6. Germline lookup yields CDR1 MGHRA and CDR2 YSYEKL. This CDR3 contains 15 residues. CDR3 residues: CASSHFTGDNTEAFF. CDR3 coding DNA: TGCGCCAGCAGCCATTTCACAGGGGATAACACTGAAGCTTTCTTT.

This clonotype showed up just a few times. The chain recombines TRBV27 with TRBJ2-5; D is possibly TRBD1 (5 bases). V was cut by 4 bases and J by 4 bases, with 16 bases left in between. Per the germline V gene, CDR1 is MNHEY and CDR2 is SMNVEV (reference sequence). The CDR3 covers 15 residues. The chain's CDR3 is CASSSEGALGETQYF. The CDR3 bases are TGTGCCAGCAGTTCCGAAGGGGCCTTAGGAGAGACCCAGTACTTC.

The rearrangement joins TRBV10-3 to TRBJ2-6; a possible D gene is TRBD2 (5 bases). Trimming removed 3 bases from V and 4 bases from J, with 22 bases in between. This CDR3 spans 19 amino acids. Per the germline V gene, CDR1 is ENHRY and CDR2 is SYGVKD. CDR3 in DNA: TGTGCCATCAGTGAAGAAGAGGGCACAGAGGTGCCGGGGGCCAACGTCCTGACTTTC. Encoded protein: CAISEEEGTEVPGANVLTF.

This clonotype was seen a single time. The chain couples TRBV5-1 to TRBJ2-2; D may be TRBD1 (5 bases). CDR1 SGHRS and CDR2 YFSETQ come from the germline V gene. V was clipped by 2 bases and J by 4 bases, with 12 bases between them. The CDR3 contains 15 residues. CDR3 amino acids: CASSFNRQGTGELFF. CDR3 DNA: TGCGCCAGCAGCTTTAACCGGCAGGGCACCGGGGAGCTGTTTTTT.

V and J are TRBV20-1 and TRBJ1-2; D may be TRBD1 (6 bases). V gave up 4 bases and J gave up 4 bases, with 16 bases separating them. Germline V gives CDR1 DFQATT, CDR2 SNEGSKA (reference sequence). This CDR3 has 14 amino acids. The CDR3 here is CSATEGGGTYGYTF. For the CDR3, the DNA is TGCAGTGCTACTGAAGGGGGGGGCACCTATGGCTACACCTTC.

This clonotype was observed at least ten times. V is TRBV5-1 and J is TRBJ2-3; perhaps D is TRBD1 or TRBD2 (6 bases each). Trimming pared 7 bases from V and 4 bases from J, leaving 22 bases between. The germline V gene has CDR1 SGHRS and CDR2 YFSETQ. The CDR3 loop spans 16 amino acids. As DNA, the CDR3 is TGCGCCAGCTCCACCGGTGGGGGGCTTTTCCCAGATACGCAGTATTTT. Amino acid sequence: CASSTGGGLFPDTQYF. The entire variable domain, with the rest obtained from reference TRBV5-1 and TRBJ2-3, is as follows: KAGVTQTPRYLIKTRGQQVTLSCSPISGHRSVSWYQQTPGQGLQFLFEYFSETQRNKGNFPGRFSGRQFSNSRSEMNVSTLELGDSALYLCASSTGGGLFPDTQYFGPGTRLTVL.

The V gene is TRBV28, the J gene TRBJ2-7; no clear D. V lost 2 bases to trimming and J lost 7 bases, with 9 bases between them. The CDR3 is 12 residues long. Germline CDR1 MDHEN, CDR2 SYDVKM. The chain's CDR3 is CASSLGAREQYF. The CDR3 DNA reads TGTGCCAGCAGTTTAGGAGCCCGGGAGCAGTACTTC.

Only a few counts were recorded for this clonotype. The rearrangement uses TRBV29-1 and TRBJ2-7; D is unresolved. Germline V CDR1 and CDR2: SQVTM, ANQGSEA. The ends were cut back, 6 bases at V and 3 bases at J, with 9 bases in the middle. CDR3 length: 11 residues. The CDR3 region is CSVITDYEQYV. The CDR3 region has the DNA TGCAGCGTGATAACAGACTACGAGCAGTACGTC.

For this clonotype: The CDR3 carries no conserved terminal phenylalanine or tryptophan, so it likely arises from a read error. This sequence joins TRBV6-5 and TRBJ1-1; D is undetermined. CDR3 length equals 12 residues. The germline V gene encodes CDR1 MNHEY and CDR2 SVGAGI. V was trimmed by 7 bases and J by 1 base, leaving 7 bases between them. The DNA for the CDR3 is TGTGCCAGCAAAATGGCGAACACTGAAGCTTTCTCT. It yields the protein CASKMANTEAFS.

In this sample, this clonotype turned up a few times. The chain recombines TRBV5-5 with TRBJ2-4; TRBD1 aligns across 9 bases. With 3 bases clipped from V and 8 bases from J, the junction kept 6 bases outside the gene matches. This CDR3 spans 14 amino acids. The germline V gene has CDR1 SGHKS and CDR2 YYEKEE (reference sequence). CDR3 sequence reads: CASSSPTGGDIQYF. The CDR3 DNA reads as TGTGCCAGCAGCTCGCCGACAGGGGGGGACATTCAGTACTTC.

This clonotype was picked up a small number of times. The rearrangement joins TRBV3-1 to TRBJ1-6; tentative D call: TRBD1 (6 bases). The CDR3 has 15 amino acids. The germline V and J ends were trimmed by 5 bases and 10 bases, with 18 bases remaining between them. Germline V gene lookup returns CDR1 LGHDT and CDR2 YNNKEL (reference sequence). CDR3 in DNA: TGTGCCAGCAGCTTGGACTTGGGGGGCGACTCACCCCTCCACTTT. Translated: CASSLDLGGDSPLHF.